These 6 T cell receptor beta chains were sequenced from one sample in a study of T cells after yellow fever vaccination. Via MiXCR, TCRdb re-called the 5' RACE reads, giving one row per CDR3 protein. Here the sample spans hundreds of thousands of distinct CDR3 sequences, approximately 13% being singletons. The material was PBMCs, obtained on the day of the yellow fever booster vaccination. Source of these receptors: a man aged 25 to 45 who received the YFV17D yellow fever vaccine.

The rearrangement joins TRBV5-4 to TRBJ2-1; 8 bases map to TRBD2. The CDR3 extends over 15 amino acids. J lost 9 bases, V lost 2 bases, and 10 bases had no gene match. Germline CDR1 and CDR2: SGHNT and YYREEE (reference sequence). In nucleotides, the CDR3 is TGTGCCAGCAGCTTTTCGGGAGGGCCGGTCGGTGAGCAGTTCTTC. As protein: CASSFSGGPVGEQFF.

This clonotype was seen a handful of times. This chain joins TRBV7-8 and TRBJ2-1, with 10 bases that match TRBD1. V lost 4 bases and J lost 7; bases outside the gene matches: 10. The CDR3 covers 16 residues. Germline CDR1 and CDR2: SGHVS and FQNEAQ. CDR3 region: CASSSAPGQGMNEQFF. Here the CDR3 DNA reads TGTGCCAGCAGCTCCGCACCGGGACAGGGGATGAATGAGCAGTTCTTC.

This clonotype appeared many times. This chain joins TRBV20-1 and TRBJ1-1; 8 positions agree with TRBD1. J gave up 2 bases and V 6 bases, and 8 bases lay outside the gene matches. Germline CDR1 and CDR2: DFQATT and SNEGSKA (reference sequence). The CDR3 has 14 amino acids. This CDR3 reads CSASRGRTNTEAFF. The CDR3 DNA sequence: TGCAGTGCCTCCAGGGGGCGGACTAACACTGAAGCTTTCTTT.

This clonotype turned up a few times. The chain joins TRBV7-2 to TRBJ2-5; the D is unclear. The CDR3 extends over 17 amino acids. Germline CDR1 reads SGHTA; CDR2 reads FQGNSA. V was shortened by 0 bases and J by 1 base, with 15 bases between the two germline ends. The CDR3 loop reads CASSLAGYGRFQETQYF. The DNA for the CDR3 is TGTGCCAGCAGCTTAGCGGGATACGGACGCTTCCAAGAGACCCAGTACTTC.

The table lists this clonotype with many counts. This CDR3 is CSVPFSSPEAFF. DNA of the CDR3: TGCAGTGTACCCTTCTCCTCGCCCGAAGCTTTCTTT. V is TRBV20-1 and J is TRBJ1-1, with D hard to call. The CDR3 loop spans 12 amino acids. Germline CDR1 and CDR2: DFQATT and SNEGSKA (reference sequence). V dropped 7 bases and J dropped 8 bases, with 17 bases sitting between them.

V usage is TRBV20-1 and J usage is TRBJ2-3; 7 bases are a match to TRBD2. This CDR3 is 16 amino acids long. Germline V gene data show CDR1 as DFQATT and CDR2 as SNEGSKA (reference sequence). V lost 4 bases, J lost 2 bases, and 12 bases stayed unmatched. DNA of the CDR3: TGCAGTGCTAATCCTACAACTAGCGCTCTCACAGATACGCAGTATTTT. Protein sequence: CSANPTTSALTDTQYF.